This T cell receptor (beta chain) was retrieved from a study of blood T cell repertoires in COVID-19. Study details: There were acute and convalescent COVID-19 samples, and they came from the United States, Italy and Spain.

The V gene's germline CDR1 is SEHNR and CDR2 FQNEAQ (reference sequence). The CDR3 has 14 amino acids. Trimming removed 7 bases at V and 1 base at J, with 13 bases between. Original handling: Amplifying reference gene primers gave estimates of nucleated cell counts. Repertoires were generated with immunoSEQ multiplex PCR, while TCRdb's copy carries only in-frame clones and drops some. The D gene and trimming were derived from the DNA, and the V and J assignments and clone size from that table. The table shows around 140,000 clones, with about four fifths occurring only once. This sequence was found in a human donor with acute or convalescent COVID-19. The donor label of this sample is uncertain. Sequencing was carried out using peripheral blood. This chain links TRBV7-9 with TRBJ1-2; D is perhaps TRBD1 (5 bases). Here the CDR3 reads CASTGGESNYGYTF. As DNA, the CDR3 is TGTGCCAGCACCGGGGGGGAAAGTAACTATGGCTACACCTTC.